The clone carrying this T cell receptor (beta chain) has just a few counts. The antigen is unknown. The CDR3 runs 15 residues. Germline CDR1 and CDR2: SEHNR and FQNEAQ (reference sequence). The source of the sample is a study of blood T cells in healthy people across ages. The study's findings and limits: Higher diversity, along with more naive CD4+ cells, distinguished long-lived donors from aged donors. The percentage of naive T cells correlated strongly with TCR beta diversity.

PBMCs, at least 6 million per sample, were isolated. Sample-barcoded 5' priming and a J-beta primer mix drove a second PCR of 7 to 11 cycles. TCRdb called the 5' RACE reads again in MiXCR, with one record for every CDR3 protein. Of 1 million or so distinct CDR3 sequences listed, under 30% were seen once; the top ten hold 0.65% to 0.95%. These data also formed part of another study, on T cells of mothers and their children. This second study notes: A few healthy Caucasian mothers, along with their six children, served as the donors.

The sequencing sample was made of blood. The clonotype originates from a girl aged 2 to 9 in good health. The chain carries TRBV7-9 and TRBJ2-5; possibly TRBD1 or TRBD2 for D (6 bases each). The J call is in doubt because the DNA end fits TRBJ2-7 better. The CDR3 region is CASSLVGGLLYEQYF. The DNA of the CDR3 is TGTGCCAGCAGCTTAGTGGGGGGCCTCCTGTACGAGCAGTACTTC.